The next 18 T cell receptor beta chains were all read from a single sample in a study of response to subunit inactivated influenza vaccine (dated by TCRdb to the late 2010s). The library was generated by RT-PCR. TCRdb lists the instrument as Illumina HiSeq 2500. TCRdb reworked the public reads: Q25 trimming with fastp, MiXCR clone assembly, productive beta chains retained. Each CDR3 protein appears once, grouped with its most common genes and DNA. This sample has 550,000 to 650,000 distinct CDR3 sequences in its table, and approximately 12% of those were observed once. The ten largest clones represent about 9.4% of the sample. This specimen consisted of PBMCs from blood, obtained on the day of vaccination. These receptors all stem from a man aged 45-65 years who received an inactivated influenza vaccine. Donor details come from another sample of the same person, matched by shared clones.

In this sample, this clonotype turned up a few times. The chain couples TRBV20-1 to TRBJ2-2; D unclear. The CDR3 loop spans 11 amino acids. The germline V gene has CDR1 DFQATT and CDR2 SNEGSKA (reference sequence). V lost 4 bases, J lost 6 bases, and 6 bases lay in between. For the CDR3, the DNA is TGCAGTGCTAAATCGGCCGGGGAGCTGTTTTTT. Its translation: CSAKSAGELFF.

In this sample, this clonotype turned up many times. The CDR3 reads CASFSFRKGTGSDTEAFF. CDR3 in DNA: TGTGCCAGCTTCAGCTTCAGAAAGGGTACAGGGTCGGACACTGAAGCTTTCTTT. The chain carries TRBV6-2 or TRBV6-3 and TRBJ1-1; the D gene is possibly TRBD1 (6 bases). The germline V gene encodes CDR1 MNHEY and CDR2 SVGEGT. The CDR3 length is 18 residues. Trimming left V 8 bases short and J 3 bases short, with 28 bases between.

This clonotype was picked up a small number of times. The gene calls are TRBV20-1 and TRBJ2-2, with D maybe TRBD2 (6 bases). The CDR3 has 16 amino acids. CDR1 is DFQATT and CDR2 is SNEGSKA in the germline V gene (reference sequence). The germline V and J ends were trimmed by 1 base and 7 bases, with 19 bases remaining between them. The CDR3 protein is CSARVKRRGIIGELFF. The DNA of the CDR3 is TGCAGTGCTAGAGTCAAGAGGCGGGGAATCATCGGGGAGCTGTTTTTT.

The table lists this clonotype with many counts. The V call is TRBV7-2, the J call TRBJ2-3, with D hard to call. Per the germline V gene, CDR1 is SGHTA and CDR2 is FQGNSA. This CDR3 region has 15 residues. V was trimmed by 5 bases and J by 4 bases, leaving 16 bases between them. CDR3 DNA sequence: TGTGCCAGCAGCCTTGAGTGGGATGTGGCAGATACGCAGTATTTT. Encoded protein: CASSLEWDVADTQYF.

In this sample, this clonotype turned up a few times. This chain links TRBV4-3 with TRBJ2-5; D is possibly TRBD1 or TRBD2 (6 bases each). Trimming took off 4 bases at V and 4 bases at J, with 16 bases between the two ends. The CDR3 sequence is 15 residues long. Germline lookup yields CDR1 LGHNA and CDR2 YSLEER. The CDR3 region has the DNA TGCGCCAGCAGCCTCGGGCGGGACATCGGAGAGACCCAGTACTTC. It is translated as CASSLGRDIGETQYF.

This clonotype was seen only a few times. The rearrangement links TRBV3-1 to TRBJ1-1; weak D call: TRBD1 (5 bases). CDR1 and CDR2 from the germline V gene are LGHDT and YNNKEL (reference sequence). This CDR3 comprises 16 residues. V was trimmed by 3 bases and J by 7 bases, leaving 21 bases between them. The DNA for the CDR3 is TGTGCCAGCAGCCAGACTTCCGGGAAAAGGGGTAATGAAGCTTTCTTT. Its protein is CASSQTSGKRGNEAFF.

The V call is TRBV20-1, the J call TRBJ2-7; 8 nucleotides line up with TRBD2. The CDR3 runs 13 residues. The germline gives CDR1 DFQATT, CDR2 SNEGSKA (reference sequence). The ends lost 4 bases at V and 2 bases at J; junction bases unmatched: 4. The CDR3 reads CSATAGVPYEQYF. DNA for the CDR3: TGCAGTGCTACAGCGGGAGTACCCTACGAGCAGTACTTC.

This clonotype came up a few times. The chain links TRBV24-1 to TRBJ1-2, with D unclear. The germline gives CDR1 KGHDR, CDR2 SFDVKD. Trimming cost V 2 bases and J 4 bases, with 4 bases left between them. The CDR3 is 12 amino acids. The CDR3 is CATSDYAYGYTF. Here the CDR3 DNA reads TGTGCCACCAGTGATTACGCCTATGGCTACACCTTC.

The gene calls are TRBV5-6 and TRBJ2-1; tentatively, D is TRBD2 (6 bases). This CDR3 is 17 amino acids long. With 0 bases removed from V and 5 bases from J, the gap between germline ends came to 18 bases. Germline V gene lookup returns CDR1 SGHDT and CDR2 YYEEEE. CDR3 nucleotides: TGTGCCAGCAGCTTGGTGGAGGGTCCCGGGAGTAACAATGAGCAGTTCTTC. Its translation: CASSLVEGPGSNNEQFF.

This clonotype was counted a few times. The CDR3 protein is CSVGGVAGGYTF. The CDR3 region has the DNA TGCAGCGTTGGTGGGGTAGCGGGTGGCTACACCTTC. This rearrangement joins TRBV29-1 to TRBJ1-2; D unclear. Trimming cost V 4 bases and J 7 bases, with 13 bases left between them. This CDR3 is built from 12 residues. From germline, CDR1 is SQVTM and CDR2 ANQGSEA. Drawing the rest from reference TRBV29-1 and TRBJ1-2, the complete variable domain is SAVISQKPSRDICQRGTSLTIQCQVDSQVTMMFWYRQQPGQSLTLIATANQGSEATYESGFVIDKFPISRPNLTFSTLTVSNMSPEDSSIYLCSVGGVAGGYTFGSGTRLTVV.

This rearrangement joins TRBV5-1 to TRBJ2-1; no clear D. Germline V gene sequence: CDR1 SGHRS, CDR2 YFSETQ. This CDR3 is 16 amino acids long. The ends were cut back, 1 base at V and 7 bases at J, with 18 bases in the middle. As DNA, the CDR3 is TGCGCCAGCAGCTTGTGGGGTACCGTGTCCGAGAATGAGCAGTTCTTC. Encoded protein: CASSLWGTVSENEQFF.

This clonotype has only a few counts. V usage is TRBV7-2 and J usage is TRBJ2-5, with TRBD2 identical over 8 bases. The CDR3 spans 15 residues. Germline CDR1 and CDR2: SGHTA and FQGNSA. The V segment lost 6 bases and the J segment 4 bases; nucleotides outside the gene matches: 10. The CDR3 DNA reads as TGTGCCAGCAGATCAGCGGGAGTATCCGGAGAGACCCAGTACTTC. Translated, it gives CASRSAGVSGETQYF.

This clonotype was detected a few times. The chain combines TRBV12-3 or TRBV12-4 with TRBJ2-7, with 14 bases identical to TRBD2. V was clipped by 3 bases and J by 5 bases; unmatched bases: 0. The CDR3 totals 14 residues. As DNA, the CDR3 is TGTGCCAGCAGTTTGACTAGCGGGAGGGACGAGCAGTACTTC. Residues: CASSLTSGRDEQYF.

In this sample, this clonotype turned up a few times. This chain uses TRBV18 with TRBJ2-1, with TRBD2 matching over 11 bases. The V gene's germline CDR1 is KGHSH and CDR2 LQKENI. Trimming at V came to 5 bases and at J to 6 bases, leaving 3 bases not matched to a gene. The CDR3 is 14 amino acids. CDR3 nucleotide sequence: TGTGCCAGCTCAACCACTAGCGGGAGCAATGAGCAGTTCTTC. Amino acid sequence: CASSTTSGSNEQFF.

This clonotype was detected a few times. V usage is TRBV7-2 and J usage is TRBJ2-7, with TRBD2 as a possible D gene (6 bases). V shed 5 bases and J shed 6 bases, with 20 bases lying between them. This CDR3 has 15 amino acids. Germline-derived CDR1 and CDR2 are SGHTA and FQGNSA. The CDR3 DNA sequence: TGTGCCAGCAGCCCATCCCCCGGGGGTTTGGGCGAGCAGTACTTC. This translates into CASSPSPGGLGEQYF.

V gene TRBV15 combines with J gene TRBJ2-7; D not certain. This CDR3 is built from 12 residues. Germline CDR1 LNHNV, CDR2 YYDKDF (reference sequence). V was cut by 4 bases and J by 2 bases, with 6 bases left in between. The CDR3 coding sequence is TGTGCCACCAGCATGATGCCCTACGAGCAGTACTTC. Translation: CATSMMPYEQYF.

Points on this clonotype: Germline is not matched at one junction end, which may reflect a read error. This sequence joins TRBV20-1 and TRBJ1-1; the D is unclear. This CDR3 comprises 14 residues. Germline V CDR1 and CDR2: DFQATT, SNEGSKA (reference sequence). The CDR3: CCASREGMNTEAFF. The CDR3 DNA reads as TGCTGTGCTAGCCGGGAGGGCATGAACACTGAAGCTTTCTTT.

The J gene is TRBJ2-1, the V gene TRBV7-2; weak D call: TRBD2 (5 bases). Trimming cost V 5 bases and J 9 bases, with 23 bases left between them. This CDR3 has 16 amino acids. Germline V gene lookup returns CDR1 SGHTA and CDR2 FQGNSA. The CDR3 protein is CASSPSSGTTGTEQFF. The CDR3 nucleotides read TGTGCCAGCAGCCCGAGTTCGGGAACCACCGGCACTGAGCAGTTCTTC.